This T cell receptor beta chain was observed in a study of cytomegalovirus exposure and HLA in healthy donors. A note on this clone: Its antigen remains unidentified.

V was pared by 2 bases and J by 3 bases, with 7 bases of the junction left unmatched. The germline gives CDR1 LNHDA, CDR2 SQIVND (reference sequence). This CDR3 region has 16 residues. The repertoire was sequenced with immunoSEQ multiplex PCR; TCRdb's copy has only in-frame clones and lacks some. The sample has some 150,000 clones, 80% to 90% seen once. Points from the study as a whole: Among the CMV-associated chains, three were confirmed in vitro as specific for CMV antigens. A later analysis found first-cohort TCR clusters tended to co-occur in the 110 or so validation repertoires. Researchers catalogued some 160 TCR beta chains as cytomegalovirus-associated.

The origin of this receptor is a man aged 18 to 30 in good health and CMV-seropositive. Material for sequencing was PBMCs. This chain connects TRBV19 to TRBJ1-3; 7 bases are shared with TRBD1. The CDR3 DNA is TGTGCCAGTAGTATAAAGAACAGGGGCCTTGGAAACACCATATATTTT. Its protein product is CASSIKNRGLGNTIYF. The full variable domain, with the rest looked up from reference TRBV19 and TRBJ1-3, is DGGITQSPKYLFRKEGQNVTLSCEQNLNHDAMYWYRQDPGQGLRLIYYSQIVNDFQKGDIAEGYSVSREKKESFPLTVTSAQKNPTAFYLCASSIKNRGLGNTIYFGEGSWLTVV.